This TCR beta chain was recovered during a study of molecular identifiers for immune sequencing clone quantification. TCRdb used MiXCR to reprocess the PCR reads, holding one entry per CDR3 protein. The sample contains over 85,000 distinct CDR3 sequences, 30% to 35% of which appear only once. The CDR3 sequence is 15 residues long. Germline values: CDR1 LNHDA, CDR2 SQIVND (reference sequence). V was clipped by 1 base and J by 0 bases, with 7 bases between them. This clonotype was counted at least ten times. The sequence was collected from a human donor in good health. Some libraries in this study had Jurkat cell RNA spiked in. V usage is TRBV19 and J usage is TRBJ1-5, with D uncertain. Material: naive CD8+ T cells from blood, with Jurkat cell RNA spiked in. The subset was: FACS-sorted CD8+CD4-CCR7+CD45RA+ naive T cells. CDR3 in DNA: TGTGCCAGTAGTATAGCGGCTGTTAGCAATCAGCCCCAGCATTTT. As protein: CASSIAAVSNQPQHF.